This T cell receptor (beta chain) is drawn from a study of shared clonotypes between healthy human individuals (dated by TCRdb to 2020 to 2021). Regarding the research as a whole: The cohort comprised a couple of women and a few men aged 18 to 49 years. To increase sequencing depth and limit assay-specific biases, different laboratories used diverse techniques to prepare libraries and sequence TCR repertoires. Leukapheresis yielded between about 0.85 and 10 billion PBMCs per donor. For each donor, CD4 naive and CD4 memory were each given three plates, CD8 naive was given two plates, and CD8 memory was given one plate. To estimate repertoire size and how much clonotypes are shared between individuals, the study performed deep sequencing of blood TCR repertoires from about five healthy adults.

Using the deep immunoSEQ assay, TCR CDR3 regions were amplified from genomic DNA by multiplex PCR. For each cell subset, the extracted genomic DNA was distributed evenly across all wells of several immunoSEQ 96-well plates, and each plate served as one replicate. For sorted subsets, approximately 200 ng of genomic DNA, equivalent to some 30,000 T cell genomes, went into each replicate PCR. Purified libraries were quantified with a Qubit 3.0 fluorometer, sized on a Bioanalyzer 2100, and re-quantified with the KAPA Library Quantification kit. A separate single-read 150-cycle Illumina NextSeq 550 flow cell was used to sequence each immunoSEQ 96-well plate. In the original analysis: Because only junctional sequences without quality scores were contained in the immunoSEQ output, filtering matching that applied to full-length reads could not be performed. To assign V/J genes and CDR3, sequences were annotated using PyIR, a Python wrapper for IgBLAST v1.9, with IMGT germline references. Any read was removed if the V/J assignment was weak (E-value above 1e-6), the CDR3 was missing, or the read contained stop codons, out-of-frame junctions, or ambiguous translated residues. V3J clonotypes were defined as sequences sharing an identical inferred V gene, J gene, and CDR3 amino acid sequence. Percentage overlap between repertoires was calculated by dividing the number of shared unique clonotypes by the size of the smaller repertoire. Repertoire richness was assessed with RTK rarefaction, the Chao1 estimator, and Recon v2.1 estimates of unobserved clonotypes. Generation probabilities were computed with OLGA for all TCRbeta clonotypes obtained by the gDNA method from a few donors. Entries here come from immuneACCESS through TCRdb and include only in-frame sequences with V and J called. Some clones fail to appear in such tables; in the studies checked, an unresolved V gene covers under half of the shortfall, and the cause of the remainder is unknown. For V, J and clone size, that table is used; D and trimming come from the DNA. Recorded for this sample are about 110,000 clones; about 70% of them occurred a single time. The ten largest clonotypes hold around 25% of the sample.

The donors were healthy, HIV-negative adults with no recently reported acute infections or vaccinations. Every donor was a Caucasian adult living in Nashville, Tennessee, USA. CD8 memory samples combined magnetically selected CD45RO+ cells with CCR7-negative CD45RA+ effector memory (TemRA) cells. Blood was obtained by leukapheresis, after which PBMCs were separated by Ficoll-Histopaque density gradient centrifugation and cryopreserved in liquid nitrogen vapor phase. Analytical flow cytometry was used to check the purity and quantity of each magnetically sorted T cell population. From each sorted fraction, genomic DNA was isolated and quantified by UV absorbance on a Nanodrop 2000c. This clone was seen a handful of times. Its specific antigen is unknown. No much larger clone exists at a distance of one base, and base qualities are not known. The germline V gene yields MRHNA for CDR1 and SNTAGT for CDR2. V is cut by 7 bases and J by 6 bases, and the space between the germline ends is 19 bases. The CDR3 spans 15 residues, from the cysteine through the phenylalanine. Of all the DNA, just the CDR3 is kept, 45 bases in frame from base 1.

The paper's findings and limits, for the study overall: Larger estimated clonotype richness was generally found for naive subsets than for memory subsets. Compared with non-shared clonotypes, clonotypes shared by all four sorted-subset donors had higher generation probabilities. Sampling was limited to blood, and TCR repertoires in tissue likely differ from TCR repertoires in blood. Rarefaction of sorted-subset datasets indicated incomplete sequencing despite the large sequencing depth. Sharing across a few donors was observed for around 5% of naive CD4, around 3.5% of naive CD8, roughly 2.3% of memory CD4, and about 0.38% of memory CD8 clonotypes. Because the study included a small number of donors, the genetic and exposure-history diversity represented was limited. Pairwise subsampling led to the expectation that sequencing depth would affect the degree of clonotype sharing among donors.

The sequence derives from a woman under 40 in good health. Recombination joined TRBV6-4 with TRBJ2-1, with the D gene not clear enough to name. The sample consisted of memory CD8+ T cells sorted from blood. The sample's cell subset or site label, in plain terms: CD45RO+ cells pooled with CCR7-negative TemRA cells. At the DNA level, the sequence is TGTGCCAGCACAAGTAGTCTTTTCGGTATCAATGAGCAGTTCTTC. It translates as CASTSSLFGINEQFF.